This T cell receptor beta chain comes out of a study of cytomegalovirus exposure and HLA in healthy donors. Findings of the study overall: Later analysis showed TCR association rates varying by HLA locus, highest for DRB1 and lowest for HLA-C.

Concerning this clone: The antigen is undetermined.

PCR was performed using 60 Vbeta and 13 Jbeta primers. In the original analysis: Unique TCR beta chains numbered around 80 million in a later analysis, with roughly 9.9 million shared. Assay used: immunoSEQ multiplex PCR; TCRdb lists only in-frame clones, some missing. Clone size and the V and J calls come from that table; the DNA yielded D and trimming. The sample lists 150,000 to 200,000 clones; about 64% were seen once. The clonotype originates from a man aged 45 to 65 in good health and CMV-seronegative. The sequenced sample was PBMCs.

CDR3 protein: CASSNGQTEAFF. The CDR3 region has the DNA TGTGCCAGCAGCAATGGACAGACTGAAGCTTTCTTT. The J gene is TRBJ1-1, the V gene TRBV7-9, with D perhaps matching TRBD1 (6 bases). V was cut by 5 bases and J by 5 bases, with 9 bases left in between. The CDR3 consists of 12 residues. Germline V CDR1 and CDR2: SEHNR, FQNEAQ (reference sequence).